This TCR beta chain was identified in a study of T cell responses to AZD1222 COVID-19 vaccine. Regarding the study as a whole: Increased Spike-specific TCR breadth and depth were observed after two AZD1222 doses.

There are 15 residues in the CDR3. V was pared by 2 bases and J by 4 bases, with 12 bases between. Germline CDR1 and CDR2: SGHVS and FQNEAQ. In the case of this clone: Its antigen is undetermined.

TCRdb keeps only in-frame clones here, not all; method: immunoSEQ multiplex PCR. The table has 160,000 or so clones, 91% seen once. This material consisted of peripheral blood, taken on day 0 of AZD1222 vaccination. V is TRBV7-8 and J is TRBJ1-5; D is undetermined. The TCR was taken from an adult in good health. CDR3 residues: CASSLSLKTNQPQHF. Written as DNA, the CDR3 is TGTGCCAGCAGCTTATCACTGAAAACTAATCAGCCCCAGCATTTT.